This T cell receptor beta chain was observed in a study of T cells in Graves' hyperthyroidism and ophthalmopathy. Researchers amplified the TCR beta CDR3 regions from RNA transcripts. The HTBI primer set drove a first-round RT-PCR of the TCR CDR3. TCRdb passed the multiplex PCR reads through MiXCR, listing each CDR3 protein once. The sample lists a few hundred thousand distinct CDR3 sequences; approximately 15% were seen once. With 5 bases clipped from V and 5 bases from J, the junction kept 6 bases outside the gene matches. CDR1 and CDR2 (germline): SGHAT, FQNNGV. The CDR3 is made up of 15 amino acids.

Sample: blood. The rearrangement joins TRBV11-2 to TRBJ2-5, with 12 bases that match TRBD1. The source is a woman aged 40 to 50 with Graves' ophthalmopathy. CDR3 amino acids: CASSTPGQGAETQYF. The CDR3 coding sequence is TGTGCCAGCAGCACACCGGGACAGGGGGCCGAGACCCAGTACTTC.